This T cell receptor beta chain was retrieved from a study of cytotoxic CD8 clonotypes in ibrutinib-treated CLL. The CDR3 is 12 amino acids. CDR1 and CDR2 from the germline V gene are SGDLS and YYNGEE. J lost 4 bases, V lost 8 bases, and 3 bases had no gene match. TCRdb's copy holds only in-frame clones and misses some; the assay was immunoSEQ multiplex PCR. The sample carries 300,000 or so clones, roughly 67% recorded once. Study-level points and caveats: Clonality increased at ibrutinib response, then returned toward baseline at progression.

As for this clone: Antigen unknown.

Specimen: PBMCs, collected after 36 months of ibrutinib treatment. The chain is built from TRBV9 and TRBJ2-7, with 10 positions matching TRBD1. The receptor was isolated from a human donor with chronic lymphocytic leukemia. The CDR3 protein is CASGTGDYEQYF. The CDR3 DNA reads as TGTGCCAGTGGGACAGGGGATTACGAGCAGTACTTC.